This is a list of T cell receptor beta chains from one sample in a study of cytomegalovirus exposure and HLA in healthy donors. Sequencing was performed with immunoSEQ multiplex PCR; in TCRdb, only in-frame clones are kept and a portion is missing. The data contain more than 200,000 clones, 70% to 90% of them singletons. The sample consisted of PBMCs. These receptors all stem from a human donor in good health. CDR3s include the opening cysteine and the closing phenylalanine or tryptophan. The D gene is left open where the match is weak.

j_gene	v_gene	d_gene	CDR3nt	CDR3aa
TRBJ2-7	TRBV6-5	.	TGTGCCAGCACCTCAAGCGGCCGCGGGCAGTACTTC	CASTSSGRGQYF
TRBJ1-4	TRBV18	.	TGTGCCAGCTCACCACAGGGAGGCATGTTTGAAAAACTGTTTTTT	CASSPQGGMFEKLFF
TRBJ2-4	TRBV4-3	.	TGCGCCAGCAGCCAAGAGATCAAACTTTTAGCCAAAAACATTCAGTACTTC	CASSQEIKLLAKNIQYF
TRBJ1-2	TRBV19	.	TGTGCCACCACAACGGGAGAAAGACTCTGGGGCTACACCTTC	CATTTGERLWGYTF
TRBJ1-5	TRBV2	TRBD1	TGTGCCAGCAGTGGACAGGGTCGCTTAGGTCAGCCCCAGCATTTT	CASSGQGRLGQPQHF
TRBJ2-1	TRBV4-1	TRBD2	TGCGCCAGCAGCCAGGGGCGGGAGGGCCACAATGAGCAGTTCTTC	CASSQGREGHNEQFF
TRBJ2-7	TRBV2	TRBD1	TGTGCCAGCGGGACAGGGGCTTCCTACGAGCAGTACTTC	CASGTGASYEQYF
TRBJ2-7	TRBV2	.	TGTGCCAGCAGTGATCAGGGCCAAGTCTACGAGCAGTACTTC	CASSDQGQVYEQYF
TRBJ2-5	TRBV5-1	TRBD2	TGCGCCAGCAGGGGGGGAGGGGCGAGTCAAGAGACCCAGTACTTC	CASRGGGASQETQYF
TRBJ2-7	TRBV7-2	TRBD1	TGTGCCAGCAGTTTGAGTCGGGACAGCTACGAGCAGTACTTC	CASSLSRDSYEQYF
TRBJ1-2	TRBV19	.	TGTGCCAGTAGTAGCCCCCCGGGGGGTAACTATGGCTACACCTTC	CASSSPPGGNYGYTF
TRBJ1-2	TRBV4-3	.	TGCGCCAGCAGCCAAGATCAGGCGGGGGGGGGCTATGGCTACACCTTC	CASSQDQAGGGYGYTF
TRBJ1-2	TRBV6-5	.	TGTGCCAGCAGTTACGAAGGCAGGGGCTTCTATGGCTACACCTTC	CASSYEGRGFYGYTF